This record concerns one T cell receptor beta chain sequence. Its target is unknown. Likely unrecorded immune exposures existed in these nominally healthy donors. 60 Vbeta and 13 Jbeta primers were used in PCR. Using immunoSEQ multiplex PCR, the repertoire was profiled, and TCRdb retains in-frame clones only, with some absent. Among about 220,000 clones listed, approximately 70% were seen once. The V gene's germline CDR1 is SGHRS and CDR2 YFSETQ. V shed 3 bases, J shed 5 bases, and the junction held 9 bases outside the gene matches. This CDR3 region has 16 residues. This sample was taken from a study of cytomegalovirus exposure and HLA in healthy donors. The study, taken as a whole, reports: TCR sequences were mostly rare, though some public TCRs occurred in many donors. The authors excluded some V segments, including TRBV6-2 and TRBV6-3, as indistinguishable.

The chain has TRBV5-1 and TRBJ2-3, with 10 nucleotides matching TRBD2. The clonotype originates from a woman between 25 and 40 years old in good health and CMV-seronegative. The sample consisted of PBMCs. The CDR3 DNA reads TGCGCCAGCAGCTGGGATCGAGCGGGGGGGATAGATACGCAGTATTTT. Its translation: CASSWDRAGGIDTQYF.